The next 27 T cell receptor beta chains were all read from a single sample in a study of OX40 agonist ivuxolimab in advanced cancers. Profiled with immunoSEQ multiplex PCR; TCRdb holds only in-frame clones, not every one. In the table there are around 84,000 clones, nearly 95% of which are singletons. The material sequenced was CD4+ or CD8+ T cells sorted from blood, taken in a trial of the OX40 agonist ivuxolimab. These receptors were obtained from an adult with an advanced solid tumor such as melanoma, head and neck, liver or kidney cancer.

The chain carries TRBV7-2 and TRBJ2-2; the match to TRBD1 covers 9 bases. Germline values: CDR1 SGHTA, CDR2 FQGNSA. This CDR3 has 16 residues. J lost 4 bases, V lost 5 bases, and 8 bases had no gene match. The chain's CDR3 is CASSLHLTGGTGELFF. CDR3 nucleotide sequence: TGTGCCAGCAGCCTCCACCTGACAGGGGGCACCGGGGAGCTGTTTTTT.

The V and J genes are TRBV7-9 and TRBJ2-1; 12 bases are a match to TRBD2. V shed 5 bases, J shed 7 bases, and the junction held 6 bases outside the gene matches. CDR1 and CDR2 from the germline V gene are SEHNR and FQNEAQ (reference sequence). The CDR3 is 15 residues long. The CDR3 here is CASSPSGRAGNEQFF. CDR3 nucleotide sequence: TGTGCCAGCAGCCCTAGCGGGAGGGCCGGGAATGAGCAGTTCTTC.

The chain has TRBV5-1 and TRBJ1-1; unclear D gene. Trimming cost V 2 bases and J 2 bases, with 10 bases left between them. The CDR3 has 14 residues. The germline CDR1 and CDR2 sequences are SGHRS and YFSETQ. The CDR3 DNA reads TGCGCCAGCAGCTTTCGAAGAGATAACACTGAAGCTTTCTTT. It encodes CASSFRRDNTEAFF.

The chain couples TRBV6-5 to TRBJ2-3; weak D call: TRBD2 (5 bases). Germline V gene sequence: CDR1 MNHEY, CDR2 SVGAGI. V lost 0 bases, J lost 5 bases, and 6 bases lay in between. There are 13 residues in the CDR3. This CDR3 reads CASSYSGIDTQYF. CDR3 nucleotide sequence: TGTGCCAGCAGTTACTCCGGGATAGATACGCAGTATTTT.

The rearrangement uses TRBV9 and TRBJ1-5; D not resolved. Trimming removed 0 bases at V and 7 bases at J, with 11 bases between. Per the germline V gene, CDR1 is SGDLS and CDR2 is YYNGEE. The CDR3 extends over 14 amino acids. CDR3 loop: CASSVGPPGQPQHF. The CDR3 DNA reads TGTGCCAGCAGCGTAGGACCGCCTGGGCAGCCCCAGCATTTT.

The count of this clone is one. This chain joins TRBV9 and TRBJ2-3; no firm D call. Trimming shortened V by 0 bases and J by 0 bases, and 8 bases separated the two germline ends. The germline gives CDR1 SGDLS, CDR2 YYNGEE. The CDR3 is made up of 15 amino acids. CDR3 nucleotides: TGTGCCAGCAGCGTAGAGGGTTCTAGCACAGATACGCAGTATTTT. It specifies CASSVEGSSTDTQYF. The full variable domain, its missing parts supplied by reference TRBV9 and TRBJ2-3, is DSGVTQTPKHLITATGQRVTLRCSPRSGDLSVYWYQQSLDQGLQFLIQYYNGEERAKGNILERFSAQQFPDLHSELNLSSLELGDSALYFCASSVEGSSTDTQYFGPGTRLTVL.

The chain recombines TRBV5-1 with TRBJ2-3, with 7 bases identical to TRBD2. The germline gives CDR1 SGHRS, CDR2 YFSETQ. The CDR3 totals 19 residues. V was clipped by 4 bases and J by 3 bases; unmatched bases: 20. CDR3 sequence: CASSPGADLLAILTDTQYF. The CDR3 coding sequence is TGCGCCAGCAGCCCGGGAGCCGATCTACTAGCGATACTTACAGATACGCAGTATTTT.

This chain links TRBV4-1 with TRBJ2-7; 11 nucleotides agree with TRBD2. Trimming removed 3 bases from V and 7 bases from J; junction bases left unmatched: 11. Per germline, CDR1 MGHRA and CDR2 YSYEKL. The CDR3 has 16 residues. CDR3 loop: CASSHGPGLAGGEQYF. Here the CDR3 DNA reads TGCGCCAGCAGCCATGGTCCAGGGCTAGCGGGAGGTGAGCAGTACTTC.

The chain carries TRBV4-2 and TRBJ2-1; no clear D. Deletions cut 0 bases from V and 0 bases from J, with 9 bases between. This CDR3 comprises 16 residues. Germline CDR1 LGHNA, CDR2 YNFKEQ. The DNA for the CDR3 is TGTGCCAGCAGCCAAGAACGTGGAAGCTCCTACAATGAGCAGTTCTTC. Translating gives CASSQERGSSYNEQFF.

V and J are TRBV6-5 and TRBJ1-1, with D perhaps matching TRBD1 (6 bases). The CDR3 spans 14 residues. Germline CDR1 MNHEY, CDR2 SVGAGI. V dropped 2 bases and J dropped 8 bases, with 15 bases sitting between them. Here the CDR3 reads CASSYVNSGAEAFF. The CDR3 nucleotides read TGTGCCAGCAGTTACGTTAACTCGGGGGCGGAAGCTTTCTTT.

Only one count was recorded for this clone. V usage is TRBV6-5 and J usage is TRBJ1-2; D is possibly TRBD1 (5 bases). CDR3 size: 14 residues. The V end was cut by 8 bases, the J end by 7 bases, with 20 bases between. The germline CDR1 and CDR2 sequences are MNHEY and SVGAGI. CDR3 coding DNA: TGTGCCAGCGGCATCGGGGGGGAGGCCTCTGGCTACACCTTC. Translated: CASGIGGEASGYTF.

V usage is TRBV7-9 and J usage is TRBJ1-2; D perhaps matches TRBD1 (6 bases). This CDR3 has 15 residues. CDR1 is SEHNR, CDR2 FQNEAQ, per germline (reference sequence). The ends were cut back, 5 bases at V and 2 bases at J, with 15 bases in the middle. CDR3: CASSAGAGVNYGYTF. In DNA form, the CDR3 reads TGTGCCAGCAGCGCCGGGGCAGGGGTAAACTATGGCTACACCTTC.

The chain is built from TRBV6-5 and TRBJ2-7, with D unclear. The CDR3 consists of 14 residues. Per germline, CDR1 MNHEY and CDR2 SVGAGI. The V gene lost 6 bases and the J gene lost 7 bases, with 19 bases spanning the gap. CDR3 DNA: TGTGCCAGCAGGCCCCACGAACGGCTGAGGGAGCAGTACTTC. Its translation: CASRPHERLREQYF.

The rearrangement uses TRBV13 and TRBJ2-1, with 9 bases fitting TRBD1. The V segment lost 5 bases and the J segment 8 bases; nucleotides outside the gene matches: 10. Germline CDR1 reads PRHDT; CDR2 reads FYEKMQ (reference sequence). The length of the CDR3 is 15 residues. This CDR3 is CASSRMGQGIDEQFF. Written as DNA, the CDR3 is TGTGCCAGCAGCCGTATGGGACAGGGAATTGATGAGCAGTTCTTC.

This chain joins TRBV4-2 and TRBJ1-2, with 10 bases identical to TRBD1. The CDR3 has 13 residues. The germline V gene has CDR1 LGHNA and CDR2 YNFKEQ. J was trimmed by 8 bases and V by 6 bases; bases with no gene match: 6. CDR3 loop: CASSLGTGEGYTF. CDR3 sequence (DNA): TGTGCCAGCAGTCTCGGGACAGGGGAAGGCTACACCTTC.

The gene calls are TRBV11-3 and TRBJ2-7; D is possibly TRBD1 (5 bases). There are 13 residues in the CDR3. CDR1 is SGHNT and CDR2 is YENEEA in the germline V gene. Trimming stripped 1 base from V and 3 bases from J, with 7 bases between. CDR3 coding DNA: TGTGCCAGCAGCTTAGCCAGGGACTACGAGCAGTACTTC. Its translation is CASSLARDYEQYF.

The V gene is TRBV5-4, the J gene TRBJ1-2, with TRBD1 matching 7 bases. CDR3 length equals 14 residues. Germline CDR1 is SGHNT and CDR2 is YYREEE (reference sequence). V lost 4 bases to trimming and J lost 7 bases; unmatched junction nucleotides: 10. The CDR3 reads CASSRTGTSAGYTF. The CDR3 DNA follows: TGTGCCAGCAGCCGGACAGGTACTTCAGCTGGCTACACCTTC.

This chain links TRBV9 with TRBJ2-3; 12 nucleotides agree with TRBD2. Germline lookup yields CDR1 SGDLS and CDR2 YYNGEE. Unmatched junction bases numbered 7, after V lost 4 bases and J lost 1 base. The CDR3 contains 17 residues. Written as DNA, the CDR3 is TGTGCCAGCAGCCCAAGGACTAGCGGGGTTCGCACAGATACGCAGTATTTT. Translated, it gives CASSPRTSGVRTDTQYF. Based on the CDR3 plus reference TRBV9 and TRBJ2-3, the full variable domain is DSGVTQTPKHLITATGQRVTLRCSPRSGDLSVYWYQQSLDQGLQFLIQYYNGEERAKGNILERFSAQQFPDLHSELNLSSLELGDSALYFCASSPRTSGVRTDTQYFGPGTRLTVL.

The CDR3 region has the DNA TGTGCCAGCAGCTTAGCGGGCGCCCAAGAGACCCAGTACTTC. Amino acids: CASSLAGAQETQYF. This chain connects TRBV4-2 to TRBJ2-5; 7 nucleotides line up with TRBD2. J gave up 1 base and V 5 bases, and 4 bases lay outside the gene matches. The germline V gene has CDR1 LGHNA and CDR2 YNFKEQ. This CDR3 is built from 14 residues.

V and J are TRBV30 and TRBJ2-7; 9 nucleotides align to TRBD1. Trimming cost V 6 bases and J 1 base; bases outside gene matches: 10. From germline, CDR1 is GTSNPN and CDR2 SVGIG (reference sequence). The CDR3 has 15 residues. CDR3 bases: TGTGCCTGTGAAACAACCGGGACAGGGTCCTACGAGCAGTACTTC. This encodes CACETTGTGSYEQYF.

The V call is TRBV6-1, the J call TRBJ2-1, with D possibly matching TRBD2 (5 bases). V was pared by 6 bases and J by 7 bases, with 10 bases between. The germline CDR1 and CDR2 sequences are MNHNS and SASEGT. The CDR3 length is 12 residues. The CDR3: CASSRTGNEQFF. As DNA, the CDR3 is TGTGCCAGCAGCCGAACGGGGAATGAGCAGTTCTTC.

This clone showed up just once. The chain uses TRBV29-1 and TRBJ2-1, with D uncertain. Germline lookup yields CDR1 SQVTM and CDR2 ANQGSEA. There are 12 residues in the CDR3. The germline V and J ends were trimmed by 6 bases and 8 bases, with 14 bases remaining between them. The CDR3 sequence: CSVLSGVDEQFF. In nucleotides, the CDR3 is TGCAGCGTCCTTTCGGGTGTAGATGAGCAGTTCTTC.

The chain combines TRBV6-5 with TRBJ2-7; 11 bases map to TRBD2. CDR3 size: 16 residues. V was pared by 0 bases and J by 2 bases, with 3 bases of the junction left unmatched. Germline CDR1 is MNHEY and CDR2 is SVGAGI. The CDR3 DNA reads TGTGCCAGCAGTTACTCGAGACTAGCGGGGCCCTACGAGCAGTACTTC. This codes for CASSYSRLAGPYEQYF.

This chain links TRBV19 with TRBJ2-3; 8 bases line up with TRBD2. The CDR3 covers 15 residues. Trimming took 6 bases from V and 4 from J; bases not matched to a gene: 9. Germline loops: CDR1 LNHDA, CDR2 SQIVND (reference sequence). As DNA, the CDR3 is TGTGCCAGTAGCCCGGGACTAGAATTTGCAGATACGCAGTATTTT. The encoded protein is CASSPGLEFADTQYF.

This rearrangement joins TRBV19 to TRBJ2-7, with 11 bases fitting TRBD2. Trimming removed 6 bases from V and 5 bases from J; junction bases left unmatched: 12. The CDR3 has 16 amino acids. The germline V gene has CDR1 LNHDA and CDR2 SQIVND (reference sequence). The CDR3 sequence: CASSPRIAGGRHEQYF. The CDR3 DNA is TGTGCCAGTAGCCCACGTATAGCGGGAGGGCGGCACGAGCAGTACTTC. Filled out from reference TRBV19 and TRBJ2-7, the complete variable domain reads DGGITQSPKYLFRKEGQNVTLSCEQNLNHDAMYWYRQDPGQGLRLIYYSQIVNDFQKGDIAEGYSVSREKKESFPLTVTSAQKNPTAFYLCASSPRIAGGRHEQYFGPGTRLTVT.

In this sample, this clone turned up once. The chain links TRBV7-8 to TRBJ1-1, with TRBD1 matching over 7 bases. This CDR3 comprises 14 residues. The V gene end was trimmed by 1 base and the J gene end by 8 bases; junction bases not matched to a gene: 7. CDR1 is SGHVS and CDR2 is FQNEAQ in the germline V gene. The CDR3 reads CASSLGLTGMEAFF. CDR3 sequence (DNA): TGTGCCAGCAGCTTAGGTCTGACAGGGATGGAAGCTTTCTTT.

The V call is TRBV11-3, the J call TRBJ2-4; possible D gene TRBD2, 6 bases. The germline CDR1 and CDR2 sequences are SGHNT and YENEEA. The V and J ends lost 5 bases and 0 bases respectively, with 11 bases between them. The CDR3 spans 15 residues. Written as DNA, the CDR3 is TGTGCCAGCAGCCTCCGGGAGTTAGCCAAAAACATTCAGTACTTC. Its translation: CASSLRELAKNIQYF.